This T cell receptor beta chain was sequenced in a study of blood T cell repertoires in COVID-19 (dated by TCRdb to 2018 to 2020). About the study as a whole: The collaborator samples originated in the United States, Italy and Spain and spanned the acute and convalescent phases of COVID-19. Samples came from the ongoing ImmuneRACE study (first 160 participants) plus 1,254 subjects from 6 global collaborators. The material from the prospective study consisted of cDNA or gDNA derived from T cells, B-cell-depleted T cells, or PBMCs. Where available, HLA class I and class II types were obtained from metadata supplied by the sample provider rather than from assay-based typing. Subjects who had been exposed to COVID-19, were actively infected with it, or had recovered from it provided the deeply sampled blood TCRbeta repertoires that made up the dataset. The repertoires were made available in a free public database intended to serve as a resource for research on the immune response to SARS-CoV-2. The sample metadata nearly always contained a de-identified subject ID, COVID-19 status, age in years and sex. The paper's findings and limits, for the study overall: The amount of clinical and demographic metadata varied by source and participant and was provided uncurated.

With regard to this clone: Its target antigen remains unknown. No clone much larger than this one lies a single base away; base qualities are absent.

TCRbeta CDR3 regions were amplified from genomic DNA by means of the immunoSEQ Assay, a bias-controlled multiplex PCR. In the paper's pipeline: Within the assay, amplification of reference gene primers was used to estimate how many nucleated cells each sample contained. Sequence reads were collapsed and filtered to measure the absolute abundance of every unique TCRbeta CDR3 rearrangement. For each sample, productive Simpson clonality was calculated as the square root of Simpson's diversity index over productive rearrangements. This is the immuneACCESS table as TCRdb keeps it, with only in-frame sequences that have V and J called. A part of the clones is gone; compared with another copy, unresolved V genes explain less than half, and the rest is unexplained. V and J calls and clone size are those listed in that table; D and trimming were worked out from the DNA. Across this sample there are just under 85,000 clones, with around four fifths seen only once. The leading ten clones occupy 15% to 20% of the sample.

Compared with germline, V lacks 3 bases and J lacks 1 base; bases without a gene match: 10. Looking up the germline V gene (reference sequence) yields CDR1 MNHEY and CDR2 SMNVEV. The CDR3 measures 18 amino acids from cysteine to phenylalanine. Only the CDR3 part of the read is kept: 54 bases, read in frame from the first base. Whole blood was collected in K2EDTA tubes by collaborating institutions according to the institutions' own protocols. Collaborator samples were shipped for TCRbeta analysis as frozen whole blood, isolated PBMCs, or DNA extracted from either sample type. Sequencing was done on a sample of peripheral blood. The chain uses TRBV27 and TRBJ2-4; 9 junctional bases match TRBD2. The TCR originated in a woman aged 55-69 years with acute or convalescent COVID-19. This receptor has the CDR3 CASSLLAGPMEAKNIQYF. The nucleotide sequence reads as follows: TGTGCCAGCAGTTTGCTAGCGGGACCAATGGAGGCCAAAAACATTCAGTACTTC.